This T cell receptor beta chain was sequenced during a study of blood T cells in healthy people across ages. Of note for this clonotype: Its target is unknown.

The germline V and J ends were trimmed by 5 bases and 2 bases, with 14 bases remaining between them. Looked up from germline, CDR1 is SGHTA and CDR2 is FQGTGA. The CDR3 runs to 15 residues. The authors ran a second PCR of about 6 to 11 cycles using a sample-barcoded 5' primer and a J-beta primer mix. A 12-random-nucleotide template-switch adaptor tagged each cDNA molecule. All samples gave at least 2.5 million CDR3-containing paired-end reads. TCRdb re-called the 5' RACE reads through MiXCR, storing one row per CDR3 protein. The sample gives about 970,000 distinct CDR3 sequences, 45% to 60% of which show up once; 20% to 25% is in the top ten. General observations from the study: The unknown donor CMV status may have confounded expanded clonotype changes. Naive T cell percentage showed a strong correlation with the diversity of TCR beta.

This TCR was recovered from a woman aged 60-75 years in good health. Specimen: blood. The genes are TRBV7-3 and TRBJ2-3; D gene uncertain. The DNA for the CDR3 is TGTGCCAGCAGCCTGAGGATAGGTCTCACAGATACGCAGTATTTT. Translated, it gives CASSLRIGLTDTQYF. Supplemented by reference TRBV7-3 and TRBJ2-3, the full variable domain reads GAGVSQTPSNKVTEKGKYVELRCDPISGHTALYWYRQSLGQGPEFLIYFQGTGAADDSGLPNDRFFAVRPEGSVSTLKIQRTERGDSAVYLCASSLRIGLTDTQYFGPGTRLTVL.